Below, 2 T cell receptor beta chains from the same sample are listed, as sequenced in a study of T cell responses to AZD1222 COVID-19 vaccine. Some clones are missing from TCRdb's copy, which holds only in-frame ones; the method was immunoSEQ multiplex PCR. The sample consists of 130,000 or so clones, more than 85% of them appearing once. The source material was peripheral blood, sampled on day 0 of MenACWY control vaccination. The receptor source for this set is an adult in good health.

The V gene is TRBV10-2, the J gene TRBJ2-1; D gene ambiguous. The CDR3 contains 15 residues. The germline CDR1 and CDR2 sequences are WSHSY and SAAADI. Trimming took 3 bases from V and 6 from J, leaving 15 bases between them. Written as DNA, the CDR3 is TGCGCCAGCAGTGATCAGGACCCCCGGACCAATGAGCAGTTCTTC. Its translation: CASSDQDPRTNEQFF.

The chain has TRBV13 and TRBJ2-1; D is unclear. Germline V gene lookup returns CDR1 PRHDT and CDR2 FYEKMQ (reference sequence). The CDR3 runs to 12 residues. V gave up 5 bases and J gave up 4 bases, with 6 bases separating them. CDR3 region: CASSRGYNEQFF. In DNA form, the CDR3 reads TGTGCCAGCAGCCGAGGTTACAATGAGCAGTTCTTC.